The present entry profiles one T cell receptor beta chain with its context. Germline CDR1 is LNHDA and CDR2 is SQIVND (reference sequence). Trimming shortened V by 1 base and J by 4 bases, and 4 bases separated the two germline ends. The CDR3 has 13 amino acids. Only in-frame clones appear in the TCRdb table, and some are missing; sequencing was by immunoSEQ multiplex PCR. The sample consists of 90,000 to 150,000 clones, 85% to 90% of them appearing once. This sample is drawn from a study of OX40 agonist ivuxolimab in advanced cancers. Across the study: Patients were infused with ivuxolimab every 2 weeks at 0.01 to 10 mg/kg.

This specimen was CD4+ or CD8+ T cells sorted from blood, taken in a trial of the OX40 agonist ivuxolimab. The TCR was taken from an adult with an advanced solid tumor such as melanoma, head and neck, liver or kidney cancer. The rearrangement joins TRBV19 to TRBJ1-4; D is uncertain. CDR3 nucleotides: TGTGCCAGTAGTATAGGGGTTAATGAAAAACTGTTTTTT. Translating it yields CASSIGVNEKLFF.